This is a list of T cell receptor beta chains from one sample in a study of T-cell memory formation after mild COVID-19. In TCRdb, the 5' RACE reads were re-called with MiXCR into one record per CDR3 protein. The table lists roughly 620,000 distinct CDR3 sequences, about a sixth of them singletons. Sequenced sample: PBMCs or a T cell subset sorted from them (not recorded which). These receptors all stem from an adult woman who had mild COVID-19 (a few samples of this study predate the infection). Cell type and time point are not known. Each CDR3 is given with its conserved first and last residue. A D gene is named only where the DNA matches it firmly. Part of the rows lack a size; the others show once, few, many or a class for expanded clones.

V	size	D	J	CDR3	DNA
TRBV7-8	NA	TRBD1	TRBJ2-7	CASSHGTGEQYF	TGTGCCAGCAGCCACGGGACAGGCGAGCAGTACTTC
TRBV7-2	NA	NA	TRBJ2-5	CASRRTAQETQYF	TGTGCCAGCAGAAGGACAGCCCAAGAGACCCAGTACTTC
TRBV30	NA	NA	TRBJ1-5	CAWRGGGSGNQPQHF	TGTGCCTGGAGGGGCGGGGGCTCGGGCAATCAGCCCCAGCATTTT
TRBV7-9	few	NA	TRBJ1-1	CASSLPPGSRSEKHVWDTEAFF	TGTGCCAGCAGCTTACCACCCGGGTCAAGGTCGGAAAAGCATGTTTGGGACACTGAAGCTTTCTTT
TRBV19	few	TRBD1	TRBJ1-5	CASTNGQGPSNQPQHF	TGTGCCAGTACCAACGGACAGGGCCCTAGCAATCAGCCCCAGCATTTT
TRBV9	NA	NA	TRBJ2-5	CASSAIAVQETQYF	TGTGCCAGCAGCGCAATAGCGGTGCAAGAGACCCAGTACTTC
TRBV18	NA	NA	TRBJ1-1	CASSPLPSNTEAFF	TGTGCCAGCTCACCACTTCCATCCAACACTGAAGCTTTCTTT
TRBV6-2/TRBV6-3	few	TRBD1	TRBJ1-1	CAGSDRMNTEAFF	TGTGCCGGTTCGGACAGGATGAACACTGAAGCTTTCTTT
TRBV5-1	NA	NA	TRBJ2-3	CASSLVGLGSADTQYF	TGCGCCAGCAGCTTGGTTGGATTGGGGTCCGCAGATACGCAGTATTTT
TRBV7-2	NA	TRBD1	TRBJ1-5	CASSFDRGSNQPQHF	TGTGCCAGCAGCTTCGACAGGGGTAGCAATCAGCCCCAGCATTTT
TRBV7-2	NA	TRBD2	TRBJ2-1	CASSPLGLAGGPSYNEQFF	TGTGCCAGCAGCCCATTGGGACTAGCGGGAGGCCCTTCCTACAATGAGCAGTTCTTC
TRBV19	few	TRBD1	TRBJ2-1	CASSTGQGSHNEQFF	TGTGCCAGTAGTACGGGACAGGGATCCCACAATGAGCAGTTCTTC
TRBV27	few	NA	TRBJ1-1	CASSLLGSTEAFF	TGTGCCAGCAGTTTATTAGGCAGCACTGAAGCTTTCTTT
TRBV7-2	NA	TRBD1	TRBJ2-5	CASSPFGQGIQETQYF	TGTGCCAGCAGCCCGTTCGGACAGGGAATCCAAGAGACCCAGTACTTC
TRBV14	NA	NA	TRBJ2-3	CASSQDPQLRTDTQYF	TGTGCCAGCAGCCAAGATCCCCAGCTTCGCACAGATACGCAGTATTTT
TRBV7-9	few	NA	TRBJ2-5	CASSLGGQTQYF	TGTGCCAGCAGCTTAGGAGGTCAGACCCAGTACTTC
TRBV9	NA	NA	TRBJ1-5	CASSPSDGGLQHF	TGTGCCAGCAGCCCCTCGGACGGTGGGCTCCAGCATTTT
TRBV24-1	NA	TRBD2	TRBJ2-1	CATSESLAGRRDEQFF	TGTGCCACCAGTGAGAGTCTAGCGGGGAGGCGGGATGAGCAGTTCTTC
TRBV7-2	NA	NA	TRBJ2-7	CASSLMDEQYF	TGTGCCAGCAGCTTAATGGACGAGCAGTACTTC
TRBV4-1	few	NA	TRBJ2-3	CASSQQSGTGTRGDTQYF	TGCGCCAGCAGCCAACAGAGCGGGACCGGAACTAGGGGGGATACGCAGTATTTT
TRBV7-9	NA	TRBD1	TRBJ1-2	CASSSDRGSEGYTF	TGTGCCAGCAGCTCGGACAGGGGTTCCGAAGGCTACACCTTC
TRBV7-2	NA	NA	TRBJ2-1	CASSLEADSLNEQFF	TGTGCCAGCAGCTTAGAGGCGGACAGCCTCAATGAGCAGTTCTTC
TRBV27	NA	TRBD1	TRBJ2-5	CASSLTGYQETQYF	TGTGCCAGCAGTTTGACAGGGTACCAAGAGACCCAGTACTTC